This note documents a single TCR beta chain sequence. Its antigen remains unidentified. A second about 6 to 12 cycle PCR used barcoded and J-beta primers. There were at least 2.5 million CDR3-containing paired-end reads obtained from each sample. Via MiXCR, TCRdb re-called the 5' RACE reads, giving one row per CDR3 protein. Found here are about 670,000 distinct CDR3 sequences, about 50% of them singletons; the top ten hold approximately 15%. The data derive from a study of blood T cells in healthy people across ages. Points from the study as a whole: Fewer expanded clones and more diversity marked long-lived versus aged donors.

V lost 3 bases and J 3 bases, leaving 11 bases between the germline ends. From germline, CDR1 is SEHNR and CDR2 FQNEAQ (reference sequence). The CDR3 sequence is 15 residues long. The sequenced sample consisted of blood. The receptor was derived from a woman older than 75 in good health. This chain links TRBV7-9 with TRBJ2-2, with D possibly being TRBD2 (5 bases). CDR3 sequence: CASSFEGRHTGELFF. The CDR3 DNA follows: TGTGCCAGCAGCTTTGAGGGAAGGCACACCGGGGAGCTGTTTTTT.